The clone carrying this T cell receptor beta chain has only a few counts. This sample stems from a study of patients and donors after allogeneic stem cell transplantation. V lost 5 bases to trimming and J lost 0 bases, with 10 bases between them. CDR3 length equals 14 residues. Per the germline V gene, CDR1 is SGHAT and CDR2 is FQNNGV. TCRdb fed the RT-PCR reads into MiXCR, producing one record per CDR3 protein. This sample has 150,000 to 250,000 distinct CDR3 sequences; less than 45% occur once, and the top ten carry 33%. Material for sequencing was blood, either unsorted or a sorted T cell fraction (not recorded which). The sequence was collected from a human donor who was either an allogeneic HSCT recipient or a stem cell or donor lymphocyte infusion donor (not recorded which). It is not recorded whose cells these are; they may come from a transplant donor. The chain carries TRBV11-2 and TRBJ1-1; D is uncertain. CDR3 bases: TGTGCCAGCAGCGACACCCCCTTGAACACTGAAGCTTTCTTT. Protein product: CASSDTPLNTEAFF.